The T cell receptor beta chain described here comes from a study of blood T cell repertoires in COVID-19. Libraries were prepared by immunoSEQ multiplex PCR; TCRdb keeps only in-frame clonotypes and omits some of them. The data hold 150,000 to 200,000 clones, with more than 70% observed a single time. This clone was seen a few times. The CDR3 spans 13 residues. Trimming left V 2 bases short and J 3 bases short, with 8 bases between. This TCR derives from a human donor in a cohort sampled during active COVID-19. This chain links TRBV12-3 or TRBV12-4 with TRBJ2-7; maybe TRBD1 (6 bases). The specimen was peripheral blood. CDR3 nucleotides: TGTGCCAGCAGTTTACTACAGGGCTACGAGCAGTACTTC. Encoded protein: CASSLLQGYEQYF.